This TCR beta chain was sequenced for a study of blood T cells in healthy people across ages. V was clipped by 6 bases and J by 4 bases; unmatched bases: 9. The CDR3 has 17 residues. The germline V gene encodes CDR1 SGHAT and CDR2 FQDESV (reference sequence). Comment on this clonotype: Its antigen remains unknown.

Each donor had approximately 10 milliliters of peripheral blood drawn. Points from the study as a whole: Naive T cell percentage by flow cytometry tracked strongly with beta diversity.

A J-beta primer mix and a sample-barcoded 5' primer were used in a second PCR of about 7 to 12 cycles. Paired-end reads containing CDR3 totaled no fewer than 3 million for each sample. TCRdb redid the calling of the 5' RACE reads with MiXCR, one entry per CDR3 protein. The sample has some 1.6 million distinct CDR3 sequences, 30% to 35% seen once. Sequencing used blood. This receptor was identified in a woman aged 30 to 39 in good health. V is TRBV11-1 and J is TRBJ2-1, with 13 bases matching TRBD2. CDR3 sequence reads: CASSTWTSGSMYNEQFF. CDR3 DNA sequence: TGTGCCAGCAGTACTTGGACTAGCGGGAGTATGTACAATGAGCAGTTCTTC.